Listed below are T cell receptor beta chains from one sample, sequenced in a study of CD8 T cells in Susac syndrome. TCRdb redid the calling of the immunoSEQ multiplex PCR reads with MiXCR, one entry per CDR3 protein. The table has more than 150,000 distinct CDR3 sequences, around 93% seen once. The sequencing input was CD8+ T cells from PBMCs. The receptors were gathered from a human donor with Susac syndrome. Both conserved end residues are part of each CDR3. A D gene is named only where the DNA matches it firmly. For some rows the clone size is stated as once, few or many, or as a class when expanded; others skip it.

clone_size	v_call	j_call	d_call	cdr3_nt	cdr3_aa
NA	TRBV30	TRBJ2-5	NA	TGTGCCTGGAGCCAGCAAGAGACCCAGTACTTC	CAWSQQETQYF
NA	TRBV13	TRBJ2-7	NA	TGTGCCAGCAGCTTTGGGGGAAGCTCCTACGAGCAGTACTTC	CASSFGGSSYEQYF
NA	TRBV7-9	TRBJ2-5	TRBD1	TGTGCCAGCAGCGTCCCACAGGGGATGGGGGCACAAGAGACCCAGTACTTC	CASSVPQGMGAQETQYF
NA	TRBV4-1	TRBJ1-1	NA	TGCGCCAGCAGCCAACTGGACAGCAACACTGAAGCTTTCTTT	CASSQLDSNTEAFF
NA	TRBV20-1	TRBJ1-2	NA	TGCAGTGCTATAAGTATTAAACAAACGCTAAGCTATGGCTACACCTTC	CSAISIKQTLSYGYTF
NA	TRBV25-1	TRBJ1-2	TRBD1	TGTGCCAGCAGTGAATGGGACAGGGATCAGGACGGCTACACCTTC	CASSEWDRDQDGYTF
NA	TRBV20-1	TRBJ2-1	TRBD1	TGCAGTGCTAGACTGACAGGGGGCGACTTGGGGAATGAGCAGTTCTTC	CSARLTGGDLGNEQFF
NA	TRBV13	TRBJ2-7	TRBD2	TGTGCCAGCAGCCGGCCTAGCGGGGGGGCTGGCGAGCAGTACTTC	CASSRPSGGAGEQYF
NA	TRBV7-8	TRBJ1-5	NA	TGTGCCAGCAGCTTAACGAATAGCAATCAGCCCCAGCATTTT	CASSLTNSNQPQHF
NA	TRBV7-2	TRBJ1-1	NA	TGTGCCAGCAGCTTATATAGTCCCACGGACACTGAAGCTTTCTTT	CASSLYSPTDTEAFF
NA	TRBV20-1	TRBJ1-2	NA	TGCAGTGCTAGAGATGGTCTCCCCGGGAACCAACCTGGGGACTATGGCTACACCTTC	CSARDGLPGNQPGDYGYTF
once	TRBV24-1	TRBJ1-2	TRBD1	TGTGCCACCAGTGACGACAGGGGTTATGGCTACACCTTC	CATSDDRGYGYTF
NA	TRBV9	TRBJ2-1	NA	TGTGCCAGTTGCGAGGGCTCCTACAATGAGCAGTTCTTC	CASCEGSYNEQFF
NA	TRBV27	TRBJ2-7	NA	TGTGCCAGCAGTTTTGCGAGCTCCTACGAGCAGTACTTC	CASSFASSYEQYF
NA	TRBV7-6	TRBJ1-1	NA	TGTGCCAGCAGTTCCGACGGGAACACTGAAGCTTTCTTT	CASSSDGNTEAFF
once	TRBV9	TRBJ1-2	NA	TGTGCCAGCAGCGTTAACTCCCCGTCAGCATTGAGTGGCTACACCTTC	CASSVNSPSALSGYTF
NA	TRBV2	TRBJ2-1	NA	TGTGCCAGCAAGTGGGACTTCGGCAATGAGCAGTTCTTC	CASKWDFGNEQFF
NA	TRBV3-1	TRBJ1-1	TRBD1	TGTGCCAGCAGCCTCCTCCGGACAGGGGTTGGTACTGAAGCTTTCTTT	CASSLLRTGVGTEAFF
NA	TRBV15	TRBJ2-6	NA	TGTGCCACCAGCAGAGATTTTGGCAACGTCCTGACTTTC	CATSRDFGNVLTF
NA	TRBV19	TRBJ1-1	NA	TGTGCCAGTAGTCCCAATGGGGGGGCCGTCACTGAAGCTTTCTTT	CASSPNGGAVTEAFF
NA	TRBV9	TRBJ2-1	TRBD2	TGTGCCAGCAGCATCCGGGGACTAGCGGGTTTAAGGGGCAATGAGCAGTTCTTC	CASSIRGLAGLRGNEQFF
NA	TRBV6-2/TRBV6-3	TRBJ2-3	TRBD1	TGTGCCAGCAGTGACGACAGGGTAGCGACAGATACGCAGTATTTT	CASSDDRVATDTQYF
NA	TRBV4-1	TRBJ1-2	NA	TGCGCCAGCAGCCAGGAACAGGGAAGAGATGGCTACACCTTC	CASSQEQGRDGYTF
once	TRBV2	TRBJ2-3	TRBD2	TGTGCCAGCTCGGCTAGGCTAGCGGCAAGAGGCACGCAGTATTTT	CASSARLAARGTQYF
NA	TRBV29-1	TRBJ1-3	TRBD1	TGCAGCGTTGCAGGGACAGAAAGCTCTGGAAACACCATATATTTT	CSVAGTESSGNTIYF
NA	TRBV9	TRBJ2-6	TRBD1	TGTGCCAGCAGCGGGACAGGGGCTGGGGCCAACGTCCTGACTTTC	CASSGTGAGANVLTF
NA	TRBV11-2	TRBJ2-5	NA	TGTGCCAGCAGCGTCGACAGAGTAAGAGCCGCGTCGGACGAGACCCAGTACTTC	CASSVDRVRAASDETQYF
NA	TRBV29-1	TRBJ1-1	NA	TGCAGCGCACCCGGGACGGTGAACACTGAAGCTTTCTTT	CSAPGTVNTEAFF
NA	TRBV30	TRBJ2-3	NA	TGTGCCTGGAGTGTAAATGTGCTTGGATCAGATACGCAGTATTTT	CAWSVNVLGSDTQYF
NA	TRBV7-9	TRBJ1-4	NA	TGTGCCAGCAGCCACGTCGGGATAGATGAAAAACTGTTTTTT	CASSHVGIDEKLFF
NA	TRBV9	TRBJ2-3	NA	TGTGCCAGCAGCGTAGAGGGGGGTCGCACAGATACGCAGTATTTT	CASSVEGGRTDTQYF
once	TRBV20-1	TRBJ1-5	NA	TGCAGTGCTAGGAGTCTGCAAGGGCAGCCCCAGCATTTT	CSARSLQGQPQHF
NA	TRBV3-1	TRBJ2-7	NA	TGTGCCAGCAGCCAAGAGATTAGCGAGAGCCTCTCCTACGAGCAGTACTTC	CASSQEISESLSYEQYF
NA	TRBV5-4	TRBJ1-1	TRBD1	TGTGCCAGCAGCGACCGACAGGGGCTAATGAACACTGAAGCTTTCTTT	CASSDRQGLMNTEAFF
NA	TRBV20-1	TRBJ1-1	TRBD1	TGCAGTGCTAGGAGGCCCGTGGACAGGGGTAACACTGAAGCTTTCTTT	CSARRPVDRGNTEAFF
NA	TRBV7-2	TRBJ2-1	TRBD1	TGTGCCAGCAGCCCCCGTGGCGACAGGGTCCGGTCCTTGTACAATGAGCAGTTCTTC	CASSPRGDRVRSLYNEQFF
NA	TRBV6-6	TRBJ2-1	NA	TGTGCCAGCACGGTGGGGCTCGGTGGTGAGCAGTTCTTC	CASTVGLGGEQFF
NA	TRBV5-6	TRBJ2-7	NA	TGTGCCAGCAGCTTGGGGGCCTTGACGGACATGAGACACGAGCAGTACTTC	CASSLGALTDMRHEQYF
once	TRBV7-3	TRBJ2-5	NA	TGTGCCAGCAGCGTGGACAGTCGAGAGACCCAGTACTTC	CASSVDSRETQYF
once	TRBV10-3	TRBJ1-2	NA	TGTGCCATCAGTGACCAGGGGAGTCGATATGGCTACACCTTC	CAISDQGSRYGYTF
once	TRBV13	TRBJ2-2	NA	TGTGCCAGCTCGAACAGAGCGGGGAACACCGGGGAGCTGTTTTTT	CASSNRAGNTGELFF
NA	TRBV19	TRBJ2-1	TRBD2	TGTGCCAGTAGTAGTTCAGCGGGGCAGCAGTTCTTC	CASSSSAGQQFF
NA	TRBV4-2	TRBJ2-7	NA	TGTGCCAGCAGCCAAGGGGCCGGGTACGAGCAGTACTTC	CASSQGAGYEQYF
NA	TRBV29-1	TRBJ2-7	TRBD2	TGCAGCGTTATACGCCCAAACACCTTAGCGGGAGGGCCGGGCGAGCAGTACTTC	CSVIRPNTLAGGPGEQYF
once	TRBV27	TRBJ2-1	NA	TGTGCCAGCAGTTTTAACGAACCCTACAATGAGCAGTTCTTC	CASSFNEPYNEQFF
NA	TRBV30	TRBJ2-1	TRBD2	TGTGCCTGGGGCGGGGGGGCTTCTTATGAGCAGTTCTTC	CAWGGGASYEQFF
NA	TRBV20-1	TRBJ2-3	TRBD2	TGCAGTGCTAGAGATGGACTAGCGAACACAGATACGCAGTATTTT	CSARDGLANTDTQYF
NA	TRBV7-3	TRBJ2-1	NA	TGTGCCAGTCGCGGGCCCCTTGGTGAGCAGTTCTTC	CASRGPLGEQFF
NA	TRBV28	TRBJ2-7	NA	TGTGCCAGCACCGCGAGTGGGGGATCCTACGAGCAGTACTTC	CASTASGGSYEQYF
NA	TRBV19	TRBJ2-7	TRBD2	TGTGCCAGTAGTATTGGGCTAGCGGGTAATCGCGAGCAGTACTTC	CASSIGLAGNREQYF
NA	TRBV4-2	TRBJ2-1	NA	TGTGCCAGCAGTCAGGAGTCCGTCAGAGAGCAGTTCTTC	CASSQESVREQFF
NA	TRBV14	TRBJ2-1	NA	TGTGCCAGCAGCTCAATAGGTGAGCAGTTCTTC	CASSSIGEQFF
NA	TRBV13	TRBJ1-1	TRBD1	TGTGCCAGCAGCTCGCGCTCTCGCGGACAGGGGGTAACTTTCTTT	CASSSRSRGQGVTFF
NA	TRBV20-1	TRBJ2-1	NA	TGCAGTGCTCGACGGGGTTACAATGAGCAGTTCTTC	CSARRGYNEQFF
NA	TRBV30	TRBJ2-7	NA	TGTGCCTGGAGTGTAAACCACTACGAGCAGTACTTC	CAWSVNHYEQYF
NA	TRBV5-6	TRBJ1-1	NA	TGTGCCAGCAGCTTGGGGCAACGGATGGTCAACACTGAAGCTTTCTTT	CASSLGQRMVNTEAFF
NA	TRBV9	TRBJ2-4	NA	TGTGCCAGCAGCGTAGAGGGGATAAGCATTCAGTACTTC	CASSVEGISIQYF
NA	TRBV4-1	TRBJ1-5	NA	TGCGCCAGCAGCCCTGGAGATTTCAGCAATCAGCCCCAGCATTTT	CASSPGDFSNQPQHF
NA	TRBV5-1	TRBJ1-3	TRBD1	TGCGCCAGCAGCTTGGAGTTGGTTGGGACAGGGTCGAACACCATATATTTT	CASSLELVGTGSNTIYF
NA	TRBV12-3/TRBV12-4	TRBJ2-7	TRBD1	TGTGCCAGCAGGGATGGACAGGGAGTTTCCTACGAGCAGTACTTC	CASRDGQGVSYEQYF